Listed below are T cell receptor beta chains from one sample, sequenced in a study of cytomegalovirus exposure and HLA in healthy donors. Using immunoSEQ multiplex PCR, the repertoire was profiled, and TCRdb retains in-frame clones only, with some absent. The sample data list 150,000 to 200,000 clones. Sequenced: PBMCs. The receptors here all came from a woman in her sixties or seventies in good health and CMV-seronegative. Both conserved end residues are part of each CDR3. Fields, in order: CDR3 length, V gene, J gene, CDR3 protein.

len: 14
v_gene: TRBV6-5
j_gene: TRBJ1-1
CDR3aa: CASSYSRENTEAFF

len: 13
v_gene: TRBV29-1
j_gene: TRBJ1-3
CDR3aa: CSVSGVSGNTIYF

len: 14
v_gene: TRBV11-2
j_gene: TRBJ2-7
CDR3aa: CASCLGQGSYEQYF

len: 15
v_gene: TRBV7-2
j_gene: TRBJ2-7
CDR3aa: CASSLGDRDLYEQYF

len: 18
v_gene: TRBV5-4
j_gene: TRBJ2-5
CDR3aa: CASSPPLRGRTDQETQYF

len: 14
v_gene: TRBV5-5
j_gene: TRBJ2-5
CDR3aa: CASSLQDREFTQYF

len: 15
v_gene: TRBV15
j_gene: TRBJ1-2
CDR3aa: CATSRTEDSNYGYTF

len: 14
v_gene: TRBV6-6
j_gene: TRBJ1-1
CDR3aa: CASSWDGGITEAFF

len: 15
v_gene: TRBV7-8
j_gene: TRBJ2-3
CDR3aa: CASSLPAGVADTQYF

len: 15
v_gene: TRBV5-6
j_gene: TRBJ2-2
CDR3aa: CASSLGTKNTGELFF

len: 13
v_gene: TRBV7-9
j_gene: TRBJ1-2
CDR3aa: CASTLSGADGYTF

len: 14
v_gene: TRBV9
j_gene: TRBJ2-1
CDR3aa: CASSAPRAYNEQFF

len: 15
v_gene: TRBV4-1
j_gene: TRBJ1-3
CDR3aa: CASSYPGSSGNTIYF

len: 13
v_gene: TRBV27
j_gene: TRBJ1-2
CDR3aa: CATKLLGGYGYTF

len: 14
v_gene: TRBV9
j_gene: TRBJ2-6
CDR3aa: CASSPAGGANVLTF

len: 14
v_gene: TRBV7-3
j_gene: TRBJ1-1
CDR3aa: CASSRTGVPTEAFF

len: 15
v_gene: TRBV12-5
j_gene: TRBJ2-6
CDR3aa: CASGQTGLGANVLTF

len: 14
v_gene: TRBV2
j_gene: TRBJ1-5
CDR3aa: CASSGGQPNQPQHF

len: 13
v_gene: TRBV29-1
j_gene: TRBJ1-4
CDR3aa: CSVSQGLEEKLFF

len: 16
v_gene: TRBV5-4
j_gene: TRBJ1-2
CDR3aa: CASSPSGTGRGYGYTF

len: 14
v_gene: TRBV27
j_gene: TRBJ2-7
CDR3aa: CASSLRTSFHEQYF

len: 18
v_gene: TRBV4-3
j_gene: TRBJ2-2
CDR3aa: CASSQEPLAGGHTGELFF

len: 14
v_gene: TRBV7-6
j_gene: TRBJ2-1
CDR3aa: CASSLEAGVGEQFF

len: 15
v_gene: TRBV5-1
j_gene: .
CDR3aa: CASRLGLAGLYEQYF

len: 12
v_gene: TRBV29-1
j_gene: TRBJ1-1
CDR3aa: CSGHIRGTEAFF

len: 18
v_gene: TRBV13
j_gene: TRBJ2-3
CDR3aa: CASRSRHSGQGSTDTQYF

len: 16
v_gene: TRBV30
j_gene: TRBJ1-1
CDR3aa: CAWSATRTGMNTEAFF